The sequence of this T cell receptor (beta chain) was determined in a study of cytomegalovirus exposure and HLA in healthy donors. The junction had 4 bases not matched to a gene; V was cut back by 5 bases and J by 9 bases. The CDR3 covers 14 residues. The germline gives CDR1 SGHTA, CDR2 FQGTGA. The PCR was carried out with 60 Vbeta primers and 13 Jbeta primers. Clones were sequenced by immunoSEQ multiplex PCR, and TCRdb holds only the in-frame ones, with some missing. The repertoire holds about 180,000 clones, with 70% to 85% as singletons. The TCR comes from a human donor in good health. Input material: PBMCs. This sequence joins TRBV7-3 and TRBJ2-1; TRBD2 aligns across 13 bases. CDR3: CASSLTSGGAEQFF. DNA of the CDR3: TGTGCCAGCAGCCTTACTAGCGGGGGGGCTGAGCAGTTCTTC.